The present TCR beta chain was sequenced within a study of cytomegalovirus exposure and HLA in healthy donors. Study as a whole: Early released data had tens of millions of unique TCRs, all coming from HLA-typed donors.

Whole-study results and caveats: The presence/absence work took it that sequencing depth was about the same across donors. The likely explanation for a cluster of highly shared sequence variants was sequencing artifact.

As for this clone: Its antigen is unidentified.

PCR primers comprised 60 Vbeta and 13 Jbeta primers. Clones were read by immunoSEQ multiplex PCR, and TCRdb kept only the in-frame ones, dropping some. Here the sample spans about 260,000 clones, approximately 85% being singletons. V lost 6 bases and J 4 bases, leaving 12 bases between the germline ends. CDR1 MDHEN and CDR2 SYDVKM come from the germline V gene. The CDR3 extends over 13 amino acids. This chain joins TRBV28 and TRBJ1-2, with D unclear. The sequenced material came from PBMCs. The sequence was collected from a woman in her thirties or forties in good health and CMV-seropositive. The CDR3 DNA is TGTGCCAGCAGCCTTACCGGTCCCTATGGCTACACCTTC. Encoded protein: CASSLTGPYGYTF.